This passage covers 28 T cell receptor beta chains from one sample sequenced in a study of T cells expressing NK-cell markers. One entry per CDR3 protein, without DNA, is what TCRdb gives after re-calling the 5' RACE reads. In all, the sample yields about 450,000 distinct CDR3 sequences. Specimen: blood T cells: a sorted CD56 or NKG2C T cell subset, CD4+ or CD8+ T cells, or bulk PBMC T cells (not recorded which). The receptors come from a woman between 18 and 75 years old in good health.

CDR3 residues: CASSHPSGTGYEQYF. The rearrangement links TRBV14 to TRBJ2-7; the TCRdb call, TRBD1, lacks DNA for checking. The germline V gene encodes CDR1 SGHDN and CDR2 FVKESK. The CDR3 is 15 amino acids.

V and J are TRBV20-1 and TRBJ2-7; TCRdb returns TRBD2, unconfirmable since there is no DNA. The CDR3 consists of 16 residues. Germline values: CDR1 DFQATT, CDR2 SNEGSKA (reference sequence). CDR3 protein: CSARDKAGVTIYEQYF.

The rearrangement links TRBV12-3 or TRBV12-4 to TRBJ2-5; TCRdb gives TRBD1 as the D gene, but with no DNA this cannot be confirmed. This CDR3 comprises 14 residues. The CDR3 protein is CASNFRGRPETQYF.

V is TRBV4-2 and J is TRBJ2-5; the D gene TCRdb calls, TRBD2, cannot be checked with no DNA. CDR1 and CDR2 (germline): LGHNA, YNFKEQ. The CDR3 covers 15 residues. CDR3 loop: CASGPGVLAGETQYF.

The chain couples TRBV12-3 or TRBV12-4 to TRBJ2-3; TCRdb's D call of TRBD2 is untestable without DNA. The CDR3 consists of 16 residues. The CDR3 loop reads CASSYGLAGGTDTQYF.

V and J are TRBV19 and TRBJ2-2. The germline gives CDR1 LNHDA, CDR2 SQIVND (reference sequence). The CDR3 consists of 15 residues. The CDR3 sequence is CASSIAQSNTGELFF.

The chain links TRBV6-1 to TRBJ2-4; TCRdb indicates TRBD1, and absent DNA this call remains unverified. CDR1 and CDR2 from the germline V gene are MNHNS and SASEGT. The CDR3 totals 13 residues. CDR3 sequence: CASSRGKGNIQYF.

The chain is built from TRBV4-2 and TRBJ2-1; there is no DNA to check the TCRdb D call of TRBD2. In germline, CDR1 is LGHNA, CDR2 YNFKEQ. This CDR3 comprises 16 residues. This chain's CDR3 is CASSQEERLVYNEQFF.

The rearrangement joins TRBV20-1 to TRBJ1-1; TCRdb's assignment of TRBD1 cannot be checked, as there is no DNA. Germline V gene lookup returns CDR1 DFQATT and CDR2 SNEGSKA (reference sequence). The CDR3 has 15 amino acids. The CDR3 spells CSASVTGSMNTEAFF.

The rearrangement uses TRBV7-2 and TRBJ2-3; the TCRdb call, TRBD2, lacks DNA for checking. Germline V lookup: CDR1 SGHTA, CDR2 FQGNSA. The CDR3 has 16 amino acids. The CDR3 here is CASSLGGGLAGNTQYF.

This chain connects TRBV28 to TRBJ2-2; TCRdb's D gene call, TRBD2, goes unchecked for lack of DNA. Germline V lookup: CDR1 MDHEN, CDR2 SYDVKM. There are 17 residues in the CDR3. This CDR3 reads CASSFFAGRLDTGELFF.

The rearrangement links TRBV4-3 to TRBJ2-3; with no DNA, the TCRdb D assignment of TRBD2 cannot be verified. The length of the CDR3 is 15 residues. Looked up from germline, CDR1 is LGHNA and CDR2 is YSLEER. CDR3 sequence reads: CASSCGTSETDTQYF.

The chain employs TRBV3-1 and TRBJ2-1; TCRdb designates TRBD1, a call that cannot be tested without DNA. This CDR3 is 13 amino acids long. Germline lookup yields CDR1 LGHDT and CDR2 YNNKEL (reference sequence). The CDR3 protein is CASLLQGVNEQFF.

The gene calls are TRBV9 and TRBJ2-4; TCRdb names TRBD2, which stays unverified in the absence of DNA. The CDR3 runs 17 residues. CDR1 and CDR2 from the germline V gene are SGDLS and YYNGEE. CDR3 amino acids: CASSGGAPAGGKNIQYF.

The rearrangement links TRBV7-8 to TRBJ1-1; the D gene TCRdb calls, TRBD1, cannot be checked with no DNA. Per the germline V gene, CDR1 is SGHVS and CDR2 is FQNEAQ. The CDR3 length is 16 residues. The CDR3 sequence: CASSPRDRGMRTEAFF. The whole variable domain, remainder taken from reference TRBV7-8 and TRBJ1-1, is GAGVSQSPRYKVAKRGQDVALRCDPISGHVSLFWYQQALGQGPEFLTYFQNEAQLDKSGLPSDRFFAERPEGSVSTLKIQRTQQEDSAVYLCASSPRDRGMRTEAFFGQGTRLTVV.

This chain uses TRBV7-8 with TRBJ2-2; TCRdb's D call of TRBD2 is untestable without DNA. CDR3 length: 16 amino acids. Germline V CDR1 and CDR2: SGHVS, FQNEAQ. The CDR3 sequence: CASSRERLADTGELFF.

The CDR3 spells CASSGNRGEGYTF. The gene calls are TRBV2 and TRBJ1-2; TCRdb calls TRBD1, which cannot be checked without DNA. Germline V gene data show CDR1 as SNHLY and CDR2 as FYNNEI. This CDR3 comprises 13 residues. Complete variable domain (other parts from reference TRBV2 and TRBJ1-2): EPEVTQTPSHQVTQMGQEVILRCVPISNHLYFYWYRQILGQKVEFLVSFYNNEISEKSEIFDDQFSVERPDGSNFTLKIRSTKLEDSAMYFCASSGNRGEGYTFGSGTRLTVV.

V is TRBV20-1 and J is TRBJ1-1; TCRdb calls TRBD1, which cannot be checked without DNA. Germline CDR1 reads DFQATT; CDR2 reads SNEGSKA (reference sequence). This CDR3 comprises 13 residues. The CDR3 region is CSAPRDMNTEAFF.

The rearrangement uses TRBV20-1 and TRBJ2-7. CDR1 and CDR2 from the germline V gene are DFQATT and SNEGSKA (reference sequence). The CDR3 is 13 residues long. CDR3 protein: CSAPRNPSYEQYF.

V gene TRBV7-2 combines with J gene TRBJ2-2; TCRdb names TRBD1, which stays unverified in the absence of DNA. The CDR3 totals 15 residues. Per germline, CDR1 SGHTA and CDR2 FQGNSA. The CDR3 sequence: CASRQGGHNTGELFF.

The chain combines TRBV5-1 with TRBJ2-3; TCRdb's D gene call, TRBD2, goes unchecked for lack of DNA. The CDR3 spans 14 residues. Germline loops: CDR1 SGHRS, CDR2 YFSETQ. CDR3 in amino acids: CASSPPSITDTQYF.

The chain carries TRBV21-1 and TRBJ2-1; the TCRdb call, TRBD2, lacks DNA for checking. TRBV21-1 represents a pseudogene. The CDR3 covers 15 residues. The CDR3: CASRIPAGVENEQFF.

This chain joins TRBV10-3 and TRBJ2-1; there is no DNA to check the TCRdb D call of TRBD2. Germline-derived CDR1 and CDR2 are ENHRY and SYGVKD. This CDR3 comprises 16 residues. CDR3 amino acids: CAISDVGSGNYNEQFF.

The rearrangement uses TRBV18 and TRBJ2-3. This CDR3 comprises 15 residues. CDR1 is KGHSH, CDR2 LQKENI, per germline. CDR3 sequence reads: CASSPSRRLGDTQYF.

The gene calls are TRBV15 and TRBJ1-6. The CDR3 covers 13 residues. The germline CDR1 and CDR2 sequences are LNHNV and YYDKDF (reference sequence). CDR3 loop: CATSRDGESPLHF. The whole variable domain, filled in from reference TRBV15 and TRBJ1-6, reads DAMVIQNPRYQVTQFGKPVTLSCSQTLNHNVMYWYQQKSSQAPKLLFHYYDKDFNNEADTPDNFQSRRPNTSFCFLDIRSPGLGDTAMYLCATSRDGESPLHFGNGTRLTVT.

The rearrangement links TRBV29-1 to TRBJ2-1; checking the TCRdb D call of TRBD2 is not possible without DNA. CDR3 size: 14 residues. Germline V lookup: CDR1 SQVTM, CDR2 ANQGSEA. The CDR3 region is CSGIREGRGNEQFF.

The CDR3 sequence: CASGVGWEETQYF. This rearrangement joins TRBV28 to TRBJ2-5; TCRdb reports TRBD2, a call that lacks DNA to check it against. CDR3 length: 13 residues. CDR1 and CDR2 from the germline V gene are MDHEN and SYDVKM.

The chain couples TRBV27 to TRBJ2-5; TCRdb calls TRBD1, which cannot be checked without DNA. CDR1 is MNHEY and CDR2 is SMNVEV in the germline V gene (reference sequence). The CDR3 is 13 amino acids. The CDR3 is CATLGIGGETQYF.